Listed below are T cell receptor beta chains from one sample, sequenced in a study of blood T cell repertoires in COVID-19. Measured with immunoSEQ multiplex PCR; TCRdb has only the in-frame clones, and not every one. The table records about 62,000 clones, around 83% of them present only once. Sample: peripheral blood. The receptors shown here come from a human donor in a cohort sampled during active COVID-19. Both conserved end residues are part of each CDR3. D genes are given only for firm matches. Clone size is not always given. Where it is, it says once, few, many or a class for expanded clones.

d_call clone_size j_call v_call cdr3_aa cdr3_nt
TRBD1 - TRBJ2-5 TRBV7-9 CASSSRDRHQETQYF TGTGCCAGCAGTTCCCGGGACAGGCACCAAGAGACCCAGTACTTC
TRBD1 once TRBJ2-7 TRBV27 CASSLNRGSYEQYF TGTGCCAGCAGTCTAAACAGGGGCTCCTACGAGCAGTACTTC
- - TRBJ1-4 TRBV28 CASSSPPLNEKLFF TGTGCCAGCAGTTCCCCCCCCCTTAATGAAAAACTGTTTTTT
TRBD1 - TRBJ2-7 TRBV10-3 CAISEDRDSYEQYF TGTGCCATCAGTGAGGACAGGGACTCCTACGAGCAGTACTTC
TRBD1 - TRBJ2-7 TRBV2 CASTGTAYEQYF TGTGCCAGCACCGGGACAGCCTACGAGCAGTACTTC
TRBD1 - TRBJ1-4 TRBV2 CASSLQGIQEKLFF TGTGCCAGCAGTTTACAGGGGATACAGGAAAAACTGTTTTTT
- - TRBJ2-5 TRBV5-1 CASSFQGGSLPETQYF TGCGCCAGCAGCTTCCAGGGAGGATCCCTACCAGAGACCCAGTACTTC
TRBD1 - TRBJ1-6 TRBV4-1 CASSQEGTGNNSPLHF TGCGCCAGCAGCCAGGAAGGGACAGGGAATAATTCACCCCTCCACTTT
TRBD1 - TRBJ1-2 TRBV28 CASRGQGTNYGYTF TGTGCCAGCAGAGGACAGGGTACTAACTATGGCTACACCTTC
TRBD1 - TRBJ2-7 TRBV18 CASSPQGAAYEQYF TGTGCCAGCTCACCACAGGGGGCGGCCTACGAGCAGTACTTC